A single sample is the source of the 18 T cell receptor beta chains below, sequenced in a study of T cell repertoires in cytomegalovirus infection. In TCRdb, the reads were re-called with MiXCR into one record per CDR3 protein. The data show fewer than 550,000 distinct CDR3 sequences, with more than 20% seen just once and less than 15% held by the top ten. The sequenced sample was PBMCs. All receptors come from a human donor in good health (CMV status not recorded). Some clones in this sample may be carry-over from other donors' samples.

CDR3 residues: CASKTGATNEKLFF. The CDR3, as DNA: TGTGCCAGCAAGACAGGGGCAACTAATGAAAAACTGTTTTTT. This chain joins TRBV6-5 and TRBJ1-4; 8 bases line up with TRBD1. V lost 7 bases to trimming and J lost 0 bases; unmatched junction nucleotides: 1. The CDR3 is 14 amino acids. Germline V gives CDR1 MNHEY, CDR2 SVGAGI.

This clonotype was seen a few times. The J gene is TRBJ1-2, the V gene TRBV19; 7 bases are a match to TRBD1. CDR3 length: 14 residues. From germline, CDR1 is LNHDA and CDR2 SQIVND (reference sequence). Germline trimming cut 5 bases from V and 14 bases from J; bases unmatched to any gene: 17. The CDR3 region is CASSVLDRRSGGTF. The CDR3, as DNA: TGTGCCAGTAGTGTCCTGGACAGGAGGAGCGGAGGGACCTTC.

The V call is TRBV7-9, the J call TRBJ1-3; 9 bases map to TRBD1. The CDR3 has 16 residues. V shed 6 bases, J shed 0 bases, and the junction held 6 bases outside the gene matches. Germline V gene lookup returns CDR1 SEHNR and CDR2 FQNEAQ (reference sequence). Here the CDR3 DNA reads TGTGCCAGCAGGTCGGACAGGGGATACTCTGGAAACACCATATATTTT. This codes for CASRSDRGYSGNTIYF.

Only a few counts were recorded for this clonotype. J is TRBJ1-6 and V is TRBV4-1, with D possibly matching TRBD1 (6 bases). Germline CDR1 is MGHRA and CDR2 is YSYEKL. Deletions cut 5 bases from V and 10 bases from J, with 18 bases between. The CDR3 contains 15 residues. The CDR3 spells CASSGMGLRGSPLHF. The CDR3 region has the DNA TGCGCCAGCAGCGGAATGGGTCTCAGGGGCTCACCCCTCCACTTT.

A remark on this clonotype: As the CDR3 is not closed by the conserved phenylalanine or tryptophan, this likely results from a read error. It is unclear where the CDR3 begins or ends on the DNA, so no DNA is shown, and the CDR3 is as TCRdb lists it. The V call is TRBV7-6, the J call TRBJ2-7; TRBD1, as called in the table, went unchecked against the DNA. The CDR3 has 15 residues if both end residues are counted. CDR1 SGHVS and CDR2 FNYEAQ come from the germline V gene. The CDR3 reads CASSLGAGRGDEKYG.

The gene calls are TRBV2 and TRBJ2-1, with TRBD2 identical over 13 bases. Unmatched junction bases numbered 4, after V lost 6 bases and J lost 5 bases. The CDR3 extends over 15 amino acids. The V gene's germline CDR1 is SNHLY and CDR2 FYNNEI. The CDR3 loop reads CASSRTSGSDNEQFF. In DNA form, the CDR3 reads TGTGCCAGCAGCCGGACTAGCGGGAGTGACAATGAGCAGTTCTTC. Full variable domain (rest looked up from reference TRBV2 and TRBJ2-1): EPEVTQTPSHQVTQMGQEVILRCVPISNHLYFYWYRQILGQKVEFLVSFYNNEISEKSEIFDDQFSVERPDGSNFTLKIRSTKLEDSAMYFCASSRTSGSDNEQFFGPGTRLTVL.

The chain carries TRBV20-1 and TRBJ1-6, with D perhaps matching TRBD1 (6 bases). There are 15 residues in the CDR3. Per germline, CDR1 DFQATT and CDR2 SNEGSKA (reference sequence). Trimming removed 6 bases at V and 0 bases at J, with 12 bases between. The CDR3 DNA is TGCAGTGCGGCTACAGGGAGCTCCTATAATTCACCCCTCCACTTT. Translating gives CSAATGSSYNSPLHF.

The table lists this clonotype with a few counts. The J gene is TRBJ2-1, the V gene TRBV7-9; TRBD1 agrees at 10 bases. Germline assignment: CDR1 SEHNR and CDR2 FQNEAQ (reference sequence). This CDR3 region has 15 residues. V shed 5 bases and J 6 bases; nucleotides not matched to a gene: 7. Here the CDR3 reads CASSRGTGELNEQFF. The CDR3 region has the DNA TGTGCCAGCAGCCGAGGGACAGGGGAACTCAATGAGCAGTTCTTC.

The rearrangement joins TRBV28 to TRBJ2-1, with 8 nucleotides matching TRBD2. There are 16 residues in the CDR3. V dropped 7 bases and J dropped 0; count of bases not matched to a gene: 8. Germline V gene lookup returns CDR1 MDHEN and CDR2 SYDVKM. CDR3 nucleotides: TGTGCCAGCATCCCGGGGGGGCAGAGCTCCTACAATGAGCAGTTCTTC. This translates into CASIPGGQSSYNEQFF.

This clonotype has only a few counts. The rearrangement links TRBV7-8 to TRBJ1-3; D remains unclear. CDR1 is SGHVS, CDR2 FQNEAQ, per germline. Trimming left V 5 bases short and J 1 base short, with 12 bases between. The CDR3 totals 15 residues. The CDR3 here is CASSPRPGSGNTIYF. CDR3 nucleotide sequence: TGTGCCAGCAGCCCCCGGCCGGGTTCTGGAAACACCATATATTTT.

The chain employs TRBV5-1 and TRBJ1-4; D is perhaps TRBD1 (5 bases). Between the trimmed V and J ends, which lost 6 bases and 7 bases, there was a span of 22 bases. Germline CDR1 and CDR2: SGHRS and YFSETQ. The CDR3 contains 16 residues. CDR3 DNA: TGCGCCAGCACGCACGGAGTCGTGGGGGTTGCTGAAAAACTGTTTTTT. It translates to CASTHGVVGVAEKLFF.

The V gene is TRBV12-3 or TRBV12-4, the J gene TRBJ2-2; 10 bases map to TRBD2. The CDR3 is 18 residues long. The V segment lost 4 bases and the J segment 5 bases; nucleotides outside the gene matches: 13. This chain's CDR3 is CASSSSTSGLGGTGELFF. The CDR3 DNA is TGTGCCAGCAGTTCCTCGACTAGCGGGCTGGGTGGGACCGGGGAGCTGTTTTTT.

Only a few counts were recorded for this clonotype. The V gene is TRBV7-3, the J gene TRBJ2-3; 8 bases align to TRBD2. J lost 5 bases, V lost 1 base, and 2 bases had no gene match. Germline assignment: CDR1 SGHTA and CDR2 FQGTGA. The CDR3 loop spans 14 amino acids. For the CDR3, the DNA is TGTGCCAGCAGCTTAAGTCTAGCGGGAGATACGCAGTATTTT. As protein: CASSLSLAGDTQYF.

This clonotype was detected many times. The chain joins TRBV6-5 to TRBJ1-6; 10 bases match TRBD1. The CDR3 totals 17 residues. The germline CDR1 and CDR2 sequences are MNHEY and SVGAGI. Trimming cost V 4 bases and J 10 bases; bases outside gene matches: 13. The CDR3 region is CASSFYRDRGTNSPLHF. The CDR3 region has the DNA TGTGCCAGCAGTTTCTACAGGGACAGGGGCACCAACTCACCCCTCCACTTT.

There are a few counts of this clonotype. The chain links TRBV6-2 or TRBV6-3 to TRBJ2-3; TRBD1 aligns across 10 bases. This CDR3 is built from 18 residues. Germline V gene data show CDR1 as MNHEY and CDR2 as SVGEGT. The V gene end was trimmed by 5 bases and the J gene end by 3 bases; junction bases not matched to a gene: 14. The CDR3 region has the DNA TGTGCCAGCAGTACCCGGGACAGGGGCGGCGGAAAGACAGATACGCAGTATTTT. Residues: CASSTRDRGGGKTDTQYF.

In this sample, this clonotype turned up many times. The V and J genes are TRBV7-6 and TRBJ1-1; TRBD1 is a possible D gene (5 bases). The V gene lost 3 bases and the J gene lost 5 bases, with 10 bases spanning the gap. Germline V gene sequence: CDR1 SGHVS, CDR2 FNYEAQ. The CDR3 contains 13 residues. The CDR3 nucleotides are TGTGCCAGCAGCTTCGGGGAGGGGACTGAAGCTTTCTTT. It is translated as CASSFGEGTEAFF.

This clonotype has more than one count but fewer than ten. This sequence joins TRBV7-2 and TRBJ2-1; possibly TRBD1 or TRBD2 for D (5 bases each). Germline CDR1 reads SGHTA; CDR2 reads FQGNSA. Trimming removed 1 base at V and 7 bases at J, with 14 bases between. This CDR3 is 15 amino acids long. CDR3 protein: CASSLGGTTGNEQFF. CDR3 sequence (DNA): TGTGCCAGCAGCTTAGGTGGGACGACGGGAAATGAGCAGTTCTTC.

This clonotype was found many times. The gene calls are TRBV7-2 and TRBJ1-1; 10 positions agree with TRBD1. J was trimmed by 5 bases and V by 1 base; bases with no gene match: 1. The CDR3 is made up of 14 amino acids. Looked up from germline, CDR1 is SGHTA and CDR2 is FQGNSA. The CDR3 sequence is CASSLEGQGTEAFF. The CDR3 nucleotides are TGTGCCAGCAGCTTAGAGGGACAGGGGACTGAAGCTTTCTTT. Based on the CDR3 plus reference TRBV7-2 and TRBJ1-1, the full variable domain is GAGVSQSPSNKVTEKGKDVELRCDPISGHTALYWYRQSLGQGLEFLIYFQGNSAPDKSGLPSDRFSAERTGGSVSTLTIQRTQQEDSAVYLCASSLEGQGTEAFFGQGTRLTVV.